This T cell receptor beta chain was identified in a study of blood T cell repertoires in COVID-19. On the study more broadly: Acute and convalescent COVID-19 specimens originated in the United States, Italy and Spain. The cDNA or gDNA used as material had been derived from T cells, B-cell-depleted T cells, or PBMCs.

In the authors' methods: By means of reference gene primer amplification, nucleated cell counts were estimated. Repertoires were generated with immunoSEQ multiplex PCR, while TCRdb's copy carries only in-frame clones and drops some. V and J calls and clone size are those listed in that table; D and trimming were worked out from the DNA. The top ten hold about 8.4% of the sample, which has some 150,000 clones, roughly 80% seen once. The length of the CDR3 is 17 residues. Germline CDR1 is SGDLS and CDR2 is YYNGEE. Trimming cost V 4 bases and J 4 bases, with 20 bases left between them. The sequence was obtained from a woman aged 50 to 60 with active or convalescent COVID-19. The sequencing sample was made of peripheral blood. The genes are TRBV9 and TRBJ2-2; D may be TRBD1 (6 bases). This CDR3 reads CASSTSGQTKRTGELFF. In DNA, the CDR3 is TGTGCCAGCAGCACCTCGGGACAAACTAAGCGCACCGGGGAGCTGTTTTTT.